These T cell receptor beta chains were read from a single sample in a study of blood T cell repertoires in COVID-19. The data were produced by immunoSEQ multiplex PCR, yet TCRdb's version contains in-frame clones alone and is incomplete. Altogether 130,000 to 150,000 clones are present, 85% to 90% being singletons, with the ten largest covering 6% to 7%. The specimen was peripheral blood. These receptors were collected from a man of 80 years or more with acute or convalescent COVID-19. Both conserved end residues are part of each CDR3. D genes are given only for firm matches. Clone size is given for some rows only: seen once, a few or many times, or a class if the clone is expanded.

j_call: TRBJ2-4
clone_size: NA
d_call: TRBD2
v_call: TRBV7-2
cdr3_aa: CASSFGRLAGGWDIQYF
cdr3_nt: TGTGCCAGCAGCTTTGGTCGGCTAGCGGGGGGTTGGGACATTCAGTACTTC

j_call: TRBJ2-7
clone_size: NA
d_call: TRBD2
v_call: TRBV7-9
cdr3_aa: CASSSGLAGRIDEQYF
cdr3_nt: TGTGCCAGCAGCTCCGGACTAGCGGGCCGTATAGACGAGCAGTACTTC

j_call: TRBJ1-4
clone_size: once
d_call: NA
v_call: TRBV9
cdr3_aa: CASSVGGNNEKLFF
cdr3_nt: TGTGCCAGCAGCGTTGGGGGGAATAATGAAAAACTGTTTTTT

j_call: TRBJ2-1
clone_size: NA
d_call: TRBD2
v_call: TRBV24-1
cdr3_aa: CATSPGLALYEQFF
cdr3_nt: TGTGCCACCAGTCCGGGACTAGCGCTATATGAGCAGTTCTTC

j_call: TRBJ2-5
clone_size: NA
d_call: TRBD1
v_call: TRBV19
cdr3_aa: CASKSTGVSETQYF
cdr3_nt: TGTGCCAGTAAGAGCACAGGGGTGTCGGAGACCCAGTACTTC

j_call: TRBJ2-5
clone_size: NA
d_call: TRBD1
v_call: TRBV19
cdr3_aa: CASSLHTGTGGETQYF
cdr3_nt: TGTGCCAGTAGTCTCCATACGGGGACAGGAGGAGAGACCCAGTACTTC

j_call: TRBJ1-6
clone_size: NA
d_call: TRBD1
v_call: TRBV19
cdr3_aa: CASSARTGAGNSPLHF
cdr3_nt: TGTGCCAGTAGTGCCCGGACAGGGGCTGGAAATTCACCCCTCCACTTT

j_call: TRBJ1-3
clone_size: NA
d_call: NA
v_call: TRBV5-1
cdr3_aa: CASSLVSNSGNTIYF
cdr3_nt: TGCGCCAGCAGCTTGGTGTCTAACTCTGGAAACACCATATATTTT

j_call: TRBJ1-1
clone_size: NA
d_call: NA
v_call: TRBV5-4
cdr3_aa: CASSTGPGTEAFF
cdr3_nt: TGTGCCAGCAGCACGGGCCCGGGGACTGAAGCTTTCTTT

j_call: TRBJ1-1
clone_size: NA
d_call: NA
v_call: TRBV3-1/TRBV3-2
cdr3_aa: CASSPRANTEAFF
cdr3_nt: TGTGCCAGCAGCCCCAGGGCGAACACTGAAGCTTTCTTT

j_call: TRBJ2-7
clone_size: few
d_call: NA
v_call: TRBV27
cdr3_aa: CASSLTGVRAYEQYF
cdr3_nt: TGTGCCAGCAGTTTGACGGGGGTCCGTGCCTACGAGCAGTACTTC

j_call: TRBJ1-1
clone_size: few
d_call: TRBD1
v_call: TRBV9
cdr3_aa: CASSGDRGYTEAFF
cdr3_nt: TGTGCCAGCAGCGGGGACAGGGGGTACACTGAAGCTTTCTTT

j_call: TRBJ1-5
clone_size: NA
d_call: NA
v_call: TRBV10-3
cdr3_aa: CAISPTAGAGQPQHF
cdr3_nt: TGTGCCATCAGTCCTACCGCGGGGGCGGGTCAGCCCCAGCATTTT

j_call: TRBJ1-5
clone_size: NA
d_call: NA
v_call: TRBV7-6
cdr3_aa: CASSLGSPGSNQPQHF
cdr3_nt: TGTGCCAGCAGCTTAGGGTCCCCGGGAAGCAATCAGCCCCAGCATTTT

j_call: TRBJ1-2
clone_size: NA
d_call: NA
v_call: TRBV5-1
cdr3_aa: CASSLTGYYGYTF
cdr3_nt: TGCGCCAGCAGCTTGACGGGATACTATGGCTACACCTTC

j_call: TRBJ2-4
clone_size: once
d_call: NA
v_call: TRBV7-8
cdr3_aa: CASSSLQHLAKNIQYF
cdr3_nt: TGTGCCAGCAGCTCCTTACAGCACCTAGCCAAAAACATTCAGTACTTC

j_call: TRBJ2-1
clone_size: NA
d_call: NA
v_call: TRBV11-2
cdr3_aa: CASSFSVYEQFF
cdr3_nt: TGTGCCAGCAGCTTCAGTGTTTATGAGCAGTTCTTC

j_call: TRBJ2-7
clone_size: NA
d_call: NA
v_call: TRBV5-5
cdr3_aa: CASSLNQGSGEQYF
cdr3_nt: TGTGCCAGCAGCTTGAATCAGGGATCGGGCGAGCAGTACTTC

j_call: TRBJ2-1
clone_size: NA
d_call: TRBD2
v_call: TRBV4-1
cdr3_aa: CASSQDLSGGSYNEQFF
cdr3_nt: TGCGCCAGCAGCCAAGATCTCAGCGGGGGCTCCTACAATGAGCAGTTCTTC

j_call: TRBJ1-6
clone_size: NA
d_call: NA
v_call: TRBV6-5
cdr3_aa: CASSYSARDSPLHF
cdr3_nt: TGTGCCAGCAGTTACAGCGCGAGGGATTCACCCCTCCACTTT

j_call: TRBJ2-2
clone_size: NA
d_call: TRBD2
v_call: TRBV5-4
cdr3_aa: CASSGDYANTGELFF
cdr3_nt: TGTGCCAGCAGCGGGGACTACGCGAACACCGGGGAGCTGTTTTTT

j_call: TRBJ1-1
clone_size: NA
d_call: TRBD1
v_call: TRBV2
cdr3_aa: CASTQDRVTMNTEAFF
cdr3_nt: TGTGCCAGCACCCAGGACAGGGTAACCATGAACACTGAAGCTTTCTTT

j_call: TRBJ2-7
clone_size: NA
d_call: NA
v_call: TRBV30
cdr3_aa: CAWSVGWTVSPYEQYF
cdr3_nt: TGTGCCTGGAGTGTGGGGTGGACAGTCAGCCCCTACGAGCAGTACTTC

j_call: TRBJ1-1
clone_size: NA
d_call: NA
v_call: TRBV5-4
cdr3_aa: CASTPYTIGNTEAFF
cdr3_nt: TGTGCCAGCACCCCGTACACGATTGGGAACACTGAAGCTTTCTTT

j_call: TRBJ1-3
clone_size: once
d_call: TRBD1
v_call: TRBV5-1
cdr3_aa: CASSPLTGASSGNTIYF
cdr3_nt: TGCGCCAGCAGCCCGCTGACAGGGGCCAGCTCTGGAAACACCATATATTTT

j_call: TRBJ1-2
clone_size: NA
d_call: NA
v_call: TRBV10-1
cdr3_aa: CASSSQRNYGYTF
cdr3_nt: TGCGCCAGCAGTAGCCAACGGAACTATGGCTACACCTTC

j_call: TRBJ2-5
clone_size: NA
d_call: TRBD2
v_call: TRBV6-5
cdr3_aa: CASSTPSGKQETQYF
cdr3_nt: TGTGCCAGCAGCACTCCTAGCGGGAAACAAGAGACCCAGTACTTC

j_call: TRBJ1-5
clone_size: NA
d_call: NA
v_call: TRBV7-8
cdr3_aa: CASSLRAGLPGQPQHF
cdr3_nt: TGTGCCAGCAGCTTAAGGGCAGGGCTCCCAGGTCAGCCCCAGCATTTT

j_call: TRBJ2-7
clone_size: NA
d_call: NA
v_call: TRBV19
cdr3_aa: CASSNRVASYEQYF
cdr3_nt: TGTGCCAGTAGTAACAGGGTGGCGTCCTACGAGCAGTACTTC

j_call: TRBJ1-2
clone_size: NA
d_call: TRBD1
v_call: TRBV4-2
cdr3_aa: CASSQAADRGRGYTF
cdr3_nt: TGTGCCAGCAGCCAAGCCGCGGACAGGGGGAGAGGCTACACCTTC

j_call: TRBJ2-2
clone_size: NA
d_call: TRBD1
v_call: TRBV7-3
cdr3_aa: CASSKAPPGTGGTGELFF
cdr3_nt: TGTGCCAGCAGCAAGGCCCCCCCCGGGACAGGGGGCACCGGGGAGCTGTTTTTT

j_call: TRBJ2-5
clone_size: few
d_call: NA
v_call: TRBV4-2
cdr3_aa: CASSLGAGVGETQYF
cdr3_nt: TGTGCCAGCAGCCTGGGGGCGGGGGTCGGGGAGACCCAGTACTTC

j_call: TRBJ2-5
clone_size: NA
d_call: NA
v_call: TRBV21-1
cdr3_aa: CASSKEEGVETQYF
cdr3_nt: TGTGCCAGCAGCAAAGAAGAGGGGGTCGAGACCCAGTACTTC

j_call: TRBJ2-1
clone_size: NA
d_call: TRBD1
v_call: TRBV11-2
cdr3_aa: CASSQDRVNEQFF
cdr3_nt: TGTGCCAGCAGCCAGGACAGGGTCAATGAGCAGTTCTTC

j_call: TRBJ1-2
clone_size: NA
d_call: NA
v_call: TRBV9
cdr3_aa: CASSVSWGPSNYGYTF
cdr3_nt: TGTGCCAGCAGCGTCTCATGGGGGCCCTCTAACTATGGCTACACCTTC